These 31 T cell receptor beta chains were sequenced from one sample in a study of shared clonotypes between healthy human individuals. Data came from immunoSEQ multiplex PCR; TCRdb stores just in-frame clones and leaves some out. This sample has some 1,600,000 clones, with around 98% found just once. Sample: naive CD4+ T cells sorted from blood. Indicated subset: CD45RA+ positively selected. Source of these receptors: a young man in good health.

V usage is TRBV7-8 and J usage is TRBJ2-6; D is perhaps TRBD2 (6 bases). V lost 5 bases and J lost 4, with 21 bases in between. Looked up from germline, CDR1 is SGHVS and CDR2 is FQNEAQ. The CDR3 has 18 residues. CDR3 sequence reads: CASSPRKGGGSGANVLTF. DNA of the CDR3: TGTGCCAGCAGCCCCCGTAAGGGAGGAGGTTCGGGGGCCAACGTCCTGACTTTC.

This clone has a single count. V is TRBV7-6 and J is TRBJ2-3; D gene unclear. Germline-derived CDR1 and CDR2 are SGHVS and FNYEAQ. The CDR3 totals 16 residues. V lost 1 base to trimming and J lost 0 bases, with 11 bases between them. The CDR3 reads CASSLGARFSTDTQYF. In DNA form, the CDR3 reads TGTGCCAGCAGCTTAGGGGCAAGGTTTAGCACAGATACGCAGTATTTT. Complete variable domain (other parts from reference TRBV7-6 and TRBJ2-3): GAGVSQSPRYKVTKRGQDVALRCDPISGHVSLYWYRQALGQGPEFLTYFNYEAQQDKSGLPNDRFSAERPEGSISTLTIQRTEQRDSAMYRCASSLGARFSTDTQYFGPGTRLTVL.

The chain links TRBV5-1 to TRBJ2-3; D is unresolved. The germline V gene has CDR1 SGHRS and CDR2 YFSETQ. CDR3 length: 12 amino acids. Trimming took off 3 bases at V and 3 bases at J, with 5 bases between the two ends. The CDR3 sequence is CASSYTTDTQYF. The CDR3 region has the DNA TGCGCCAGCAGCTATACAACAGATACGCAGTATTTT.

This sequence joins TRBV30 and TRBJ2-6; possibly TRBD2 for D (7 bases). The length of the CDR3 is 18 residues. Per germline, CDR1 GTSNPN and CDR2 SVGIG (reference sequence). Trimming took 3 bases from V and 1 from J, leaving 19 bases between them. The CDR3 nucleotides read TGTGCCTGGAGAGCGCAGGGGACTATTGGATCTGGGGCCAACGTCCTGACTTTC. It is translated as CAWRAQGTIGSGANVLTF.

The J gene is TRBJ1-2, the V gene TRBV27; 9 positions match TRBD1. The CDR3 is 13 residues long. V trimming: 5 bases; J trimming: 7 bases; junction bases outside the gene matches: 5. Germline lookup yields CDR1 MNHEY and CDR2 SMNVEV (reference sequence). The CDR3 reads CASSPTGGFGYTF. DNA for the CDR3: TGTGCCAGCAGTCCTACAGGGGGCTTTGGCTACACCTTC.

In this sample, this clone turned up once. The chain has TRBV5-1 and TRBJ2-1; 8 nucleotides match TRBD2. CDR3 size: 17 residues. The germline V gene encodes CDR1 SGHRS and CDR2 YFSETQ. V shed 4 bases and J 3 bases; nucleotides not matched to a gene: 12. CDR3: CASSVVRERELYNEQFF. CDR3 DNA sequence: TGCGCCAGCAGCGTAGTAAGGGAGCGGGAGCTCTACAATGAGCAGTTCTTC. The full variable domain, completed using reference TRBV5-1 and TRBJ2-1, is KAGVTQTPRYLIKTRGQQVTLSCSPISGHRSVSWYQQTPGQGLQFLFEYFSETQRNKGNFPGRFSGRQFSNSRSEMNVSTLELGDSALYLCASSVVRERELYNEQFFGPGTRLTVL.

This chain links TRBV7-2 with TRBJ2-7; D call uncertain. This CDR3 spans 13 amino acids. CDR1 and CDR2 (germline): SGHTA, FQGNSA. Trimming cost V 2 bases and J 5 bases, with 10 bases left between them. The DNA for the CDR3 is TGTGCCAGCAGCTTAATTGGCGTCAACGAGCAGTACTTC. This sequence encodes CASSLIGVNEQYF. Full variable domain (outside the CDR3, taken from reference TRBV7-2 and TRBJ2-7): GAGVSQSPSNKVTEKGKDVELRCDPISGHTALYWYRQSLGQGLEFLIYFQGNSAPDKSGLPSDRFSAERTGGSVSTLTIQRTQQEDSAVYLCASSLIGVNEQYFGPGTRLTVT.

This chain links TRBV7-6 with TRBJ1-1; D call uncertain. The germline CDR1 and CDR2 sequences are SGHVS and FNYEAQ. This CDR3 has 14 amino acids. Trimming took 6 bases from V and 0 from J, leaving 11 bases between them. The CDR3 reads CASRPGIVNTEAFF. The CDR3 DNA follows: TGTGCCAGCAGGCCCGGGATTGTGAACACTGAAGCTTTCTTT. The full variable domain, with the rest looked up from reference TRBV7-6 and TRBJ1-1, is GAGVSQSPRYKVTKRGQDVALRCDPISGHVSLYWYRQALGQGPEFLTYFNYEAQQDKSGLPNDRFSAERPEGSISTLTIQRTEQRDSAMYRCASRPGIVNTEAFFGQGTRLTVV.

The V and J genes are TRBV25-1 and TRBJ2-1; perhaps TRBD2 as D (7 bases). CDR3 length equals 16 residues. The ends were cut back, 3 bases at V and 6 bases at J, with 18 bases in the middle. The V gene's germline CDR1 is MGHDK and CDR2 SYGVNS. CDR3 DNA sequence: TGTGCCAGCAGTGAGGCCGGGGGGCTGCTAGGCAATGAGCAGTTCTTC. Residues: CASSEAGGLLGNEQFF.

The CDR3 loop is CSLRLDYNEQFF. CDR3 in DNA: TGCAGCTTACGACTGGATTACAATGAGCAGTTCTTC. The V call is TRBV29-1, the J call TRBJ2-1, with no clear D. CDR3 length: 12 amino acids. V was shortened by 8 bases and J by 4 bases, with 12 bases between the two germline ends. Germline values: CDR1 SQVTM, CDR2 ANQGSEA.

This chain's CDR3 is CASSRDNRNTEAFF. CDR3 bases: TGTGCCAGCAGCCGGGACAACCGGAACACTGAAGCTTTCTTT. The rearrangement links TRBV5-4 to TRBJ1-1; TRBD1 might be the D (6 bases). The CDR3 runs 14 residues. Per germline, CDR1 SGHNT and CDR2 YYREEE (reference sequence). The germline V and J ends were trimmed by 4 bases and 1 base, with 11 bases remaining between them.

The CDR3 sequence: CASSSPAIFEQYF. CDR3 DNA: TGTGCCAGCAGTTCGCCAGCCATTTTTGAGCAGTACTTC. The chain links TRBV27 to TRBJ2-7; D gene uncertain. Germline CDR1 MNHEY, CDR2 SMNVEV (reference sequence). The CDR3 is 13 residues long. V shed 4 bases and J shed 7 bases, with 14 bases lying between them.

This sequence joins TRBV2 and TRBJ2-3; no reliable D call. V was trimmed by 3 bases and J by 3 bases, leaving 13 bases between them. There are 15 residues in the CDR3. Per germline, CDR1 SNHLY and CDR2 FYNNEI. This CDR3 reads CASSDGTLRTDTQYF. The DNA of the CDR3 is TGTGCCAGCAGTGATGGAACCCTCAGGACAGATACGCAGTATTTT.

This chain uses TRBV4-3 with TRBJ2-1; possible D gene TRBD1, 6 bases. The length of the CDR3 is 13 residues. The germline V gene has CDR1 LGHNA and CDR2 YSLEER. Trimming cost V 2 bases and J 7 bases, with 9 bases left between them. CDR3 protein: CASSQMGQNEQFF. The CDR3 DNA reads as TGCGCCAGCAGCCAAATGGGACAAAATGAGCAGTTCTTC.

The CDR3: CASSRTSGRAYNEQFF. CDR3 nucleotide sequence: TGCGCCAGCAGTCGGACTAGCGGGAGGGCCTACAATGAGCAGTTCTTC. This chain links TRBV5-1 with TRBJ2-1, with 15 bases lining up with TRBD2. The V gene end was trimmed by 5 bases and the J gene end by 2 bases; junction bases not matched to a gene: 2. The CDR3 is 16 amino acids. Germline loops: CDR1 SGHRS, CDR2 YFSETQ.

CDR3 bases: TGTGCCAGCCTCGACGCGCTTACCTACAATGAGCAGTTCTTC. Protein: CASLDALTYNEQFF. This chain uses TRBV28 with TRBJ2-1; no definite D call. This CDR3 is 14 amino acids long. Germline V CDR1 and CDR2: MDHEN, SYDVKM. V lost 8 bases to trimming and J lost 2 bases, with 13 bases between them. The entire variable domain, with the rest obtained from reference TRBV28 and TRBJ2-1, is as follows: DVKVTQSSRYLVKRTGEKVFLECVQDMDHENMFWYRQDPGLGLRLIYFSYDVKMKEKGDIPEGYSVSREKKERFSLILESASTNQTSMYLCASLDALTYNEQFFGPGTRLTVL.

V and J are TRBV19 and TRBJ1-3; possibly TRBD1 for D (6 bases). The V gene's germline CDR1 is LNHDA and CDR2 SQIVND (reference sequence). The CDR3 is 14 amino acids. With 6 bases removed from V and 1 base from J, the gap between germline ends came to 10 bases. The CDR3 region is CASRGQPSGNTIYF. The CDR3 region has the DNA TGTGCCAGTAGAGGACAGCCGTCTGGAAACACCATATATTTT. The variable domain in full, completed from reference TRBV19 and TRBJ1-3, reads DGGITQSPKYLFRKEGQNVTLSCEQNLNHDAMYWYRQDPGQGLRLIYYSQIVNDFQKGDIAEGYSVSREKKESFPLTVTSAQKNPTAFYLCASRGQPSGNTIYFGEGSWLTVV.

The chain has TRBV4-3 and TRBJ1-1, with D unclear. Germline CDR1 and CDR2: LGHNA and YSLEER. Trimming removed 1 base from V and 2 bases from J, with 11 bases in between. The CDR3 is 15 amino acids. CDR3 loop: CASSQAALGNTEAFF. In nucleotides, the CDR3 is TGCGCCAGCAGCCAAGCAGCCCTCGGCAACACTGAAGCTTTCTTT.

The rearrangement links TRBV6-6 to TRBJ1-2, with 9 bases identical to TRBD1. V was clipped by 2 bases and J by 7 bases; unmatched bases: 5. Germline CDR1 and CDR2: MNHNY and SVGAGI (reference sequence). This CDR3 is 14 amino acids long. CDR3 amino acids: CASSYPPGQGGYTF. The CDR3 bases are TGTGCCAGCAGTTACCCCCCGGGACAGGGTGGCTACACCTTC.

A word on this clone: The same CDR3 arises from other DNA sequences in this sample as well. The CDR3 region has the DNA TGCGCCAGCAGCTTGGCCGGGCGGAACACTGAAGCTTTCTTT. It yields the protein CASSLAGRNTEAFF. The chain links TRBV5-1 to TRBJ1-1; the D is unclear. Germline CDR1 is SGHRS and CDR2 is YFSETQ. This CDR3 is 14 amino acids long. Trimming left V 0 bases short and J 1 base short, with 7 bases between.

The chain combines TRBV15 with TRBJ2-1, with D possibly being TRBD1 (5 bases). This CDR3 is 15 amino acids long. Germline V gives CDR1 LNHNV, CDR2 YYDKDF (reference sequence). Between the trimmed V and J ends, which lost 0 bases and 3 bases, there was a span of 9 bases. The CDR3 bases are TGTGCCACCAGCAGAGAAGGCAGGGACTACAATGAGCAGTTCTTC. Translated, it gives CATSREGRDYNEQFF. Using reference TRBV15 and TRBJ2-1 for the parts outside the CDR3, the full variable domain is DAMVIQNPRYQVTQFGKPVTLSCSQTLNHNVMYWYQQKSSQAPKLLFHYYDKDFNNEADTPDNFQSRRPNTSFCFLDIRSPGLGDTAMYLCATSREGRDYNEQFFGPGTRLTVL.

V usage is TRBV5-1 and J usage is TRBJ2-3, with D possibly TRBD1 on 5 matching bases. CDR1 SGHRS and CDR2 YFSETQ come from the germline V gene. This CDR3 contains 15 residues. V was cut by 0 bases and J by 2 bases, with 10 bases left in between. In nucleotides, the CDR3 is TGCGCCAGCAGCTTGGACAGGCAGATCACAGATACGCAGTATTTT. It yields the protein CASSLDRQITDTQYF.

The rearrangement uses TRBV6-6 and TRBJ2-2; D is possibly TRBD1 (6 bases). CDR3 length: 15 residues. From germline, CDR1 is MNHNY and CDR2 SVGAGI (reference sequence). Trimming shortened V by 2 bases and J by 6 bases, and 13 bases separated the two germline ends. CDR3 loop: CASSYQGIGAGELFF. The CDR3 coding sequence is TGTGCCAGCAGTTACCAGGGGATAGGTGCCGGGGAGCTGTTTTTT.

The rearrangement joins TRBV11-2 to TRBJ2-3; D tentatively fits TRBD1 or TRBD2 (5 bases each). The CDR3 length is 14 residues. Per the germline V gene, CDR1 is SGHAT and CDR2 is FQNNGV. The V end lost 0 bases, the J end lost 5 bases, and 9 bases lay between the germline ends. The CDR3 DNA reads TGTGCCAGCAGCTTAGAGGGGCGGGTAGATACGCAGTATTTT. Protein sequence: CASSLEGRVDTQYF.

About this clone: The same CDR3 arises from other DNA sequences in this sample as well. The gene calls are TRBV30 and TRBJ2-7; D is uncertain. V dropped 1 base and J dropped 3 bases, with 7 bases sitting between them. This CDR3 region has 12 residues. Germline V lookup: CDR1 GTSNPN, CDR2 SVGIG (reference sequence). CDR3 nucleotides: TGTGCCTGGAGTGCCACGGGCTACGAGCAGTACTTC. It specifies CAWSATGYEQYF.

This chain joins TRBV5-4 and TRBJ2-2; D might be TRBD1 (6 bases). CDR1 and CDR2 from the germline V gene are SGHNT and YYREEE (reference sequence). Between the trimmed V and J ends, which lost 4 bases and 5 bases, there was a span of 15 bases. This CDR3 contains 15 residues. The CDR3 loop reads CASSIDRLGTGELFF. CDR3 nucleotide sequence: TGTGCCAGCAGCATTGACAGGCTGGGGACCGGGGAGCTGTTTTTT.

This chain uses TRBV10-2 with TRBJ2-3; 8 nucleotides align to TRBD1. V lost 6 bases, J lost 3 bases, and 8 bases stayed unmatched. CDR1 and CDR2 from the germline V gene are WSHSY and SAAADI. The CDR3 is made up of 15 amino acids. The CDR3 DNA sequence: TGCGCCAGCAGAGTACAGGGGGACGAGACAGATACGCAGTATTTT. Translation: CASRVQGDETDTQYF.

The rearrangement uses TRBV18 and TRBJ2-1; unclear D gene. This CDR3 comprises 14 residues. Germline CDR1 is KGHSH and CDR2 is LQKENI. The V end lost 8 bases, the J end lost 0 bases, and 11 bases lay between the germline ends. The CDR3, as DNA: TGTGCCAGCCGCGGAATTGGCTCCTACAATGAGCAGTTCTTC. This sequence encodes CASRGIGSYNEQFF.

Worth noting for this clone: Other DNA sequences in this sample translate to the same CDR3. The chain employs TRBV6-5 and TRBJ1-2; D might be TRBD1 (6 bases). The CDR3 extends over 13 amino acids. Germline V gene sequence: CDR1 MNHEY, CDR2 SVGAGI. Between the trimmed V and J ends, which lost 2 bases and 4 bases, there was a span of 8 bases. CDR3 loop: CASSYLQGYGYTF. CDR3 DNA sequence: TGTGCCAGCAGTTACCTACAGGGCTATGGCTACACCTTC.

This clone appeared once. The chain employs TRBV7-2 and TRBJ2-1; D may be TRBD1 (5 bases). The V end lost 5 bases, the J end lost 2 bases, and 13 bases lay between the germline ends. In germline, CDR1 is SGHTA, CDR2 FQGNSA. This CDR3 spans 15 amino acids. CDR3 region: CASSPPQGTYNEQFF. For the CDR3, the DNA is TGTGCCAGCAGCCCCCCTCAGGGTACCTACAATGAGCAGTTCTTC.

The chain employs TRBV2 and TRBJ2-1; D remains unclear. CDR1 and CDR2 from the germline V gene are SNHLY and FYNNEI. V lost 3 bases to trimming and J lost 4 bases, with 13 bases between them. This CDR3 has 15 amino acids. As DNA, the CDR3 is TGTGCCAGCAGTGACGGGCCTCCGACTTACAATGAGCAGTTCTTC. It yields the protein CASSDGPPTYNEQFF.